This T cell receptor (beta chain) derives from a study of long-term antiretroviral therapy in people with HIV. Investigators performed immunoSEQ version v3.0 at survey level. The assay was immunoSEQ multiplex PCR, and TCRdb's table has in-frame clones only and misses some. The data show around 18,000 clones, 91% seen once. Worth noting for this clone: The target antigen is unknown.

Study results and limitations: Blood collection from the mid-2000s to the late 2010s possibly occurred under older ART regimens. ART was followed by higher diversity that remained below transplant donor controls.

The TCR sequence derives from a man aged 50-59 years with HIV. The material sequenced was unsorted PBMCs, taken 3 years after starting antiretroviral therapy.

The DNA for the CDR3 is TGCGCCAGCAGCTTGGGGGGAAAAATAACCCTGAACACTGAAGCTTTCTTT. Amino acid sequence: CASSLGGKITLNTEAFF. The chain uses TRBV5-1 and TRBJ1-1, with D unclear. The V gene lost 0 bases and the J gene lost 0 bases, with 15 bases spanning the gap. This CDR3 region has 17 residues. Germline assignment: CDR1 SGHRS and CDR2 YFSETQ.